The clone carrying this TCR beta chain was detected once. Its antigen is unidentified. This sample was included in a study of T cell responses to AZD1222 COVID-19 vaccine. Overall study: Second doses were pooled across both intervals (about 4 or about 12 weeks).

The CDR3 runs 17 residues. V lost 5 bases, J lost 2 bases, and 10 bases stayed unmatched. CDR1 is SNHLY and CDR2 is FYNNEI in the germline V gene. Assay: immunoSEQ multiplex PCR; the TCRdb copy retains only in-frame clones and omits some. There are tens of thousands of clones in the sample; approximately 90% occur only once, and about a tenth lies in the top ten. Broader study findings: Just five to seven people given AZD1222 tested seropositive at baseline. The donors showed a predominance of white British ancestry and of females, with possible underestimation of clonal diversity. Increased Spike-specific TCR breadth and depth were observed after two AZD1222 doses.

The chain combines TRBV2 with TRBJ2-5; TRBD2 aligns across 11 bases. The receptor was derived from an adult in good health. The sequencing used peripheral blood, collected on day 0 of AZD1222 vaccination. CDR3 protein: CASSPASGTSGQETQYF. The DNA for the CDR3 is TGTGCCAGCAGTCCTGCCTCCGGGACTAGCGGACAAGAGACCCAGTACTTC.